This passage covers 30 T cell receptor beta chains from one sample sequenced in a study of OX40 agonist ivuxolimab in advanced cancers. This table comes from immunoSEQ multiplex PCR, and its TCRdb copy is limited to in-frame clones, with some not included. The profile covers about 58,000 clones, with more than 70% appearing a single time and roughly 1% taken by the ten largest. The sequencing here drew on CD4+ or CD8+ T cells sorted from blood, taken in a trial of the OX40 agonist ivuxolimab. These receptor sequences come from an adult with an advanced solid tumor such as melanoma, head and neck, liver or kidney cancer.

V usage is TRBV7-8 and J usage is TRBJ2-5, with a weak D call TRBD1 (6 bases). There are 15 residues in the CDR3. Germline V gene lookup returns CDR1 SGHVS and CDR2 FQNEAQ. V was clipped by 2 bases and J by 1 base, with 11 bases between them. The CDR3 coding sequence is TGTGCCAGCAGCTTAAACAGGGCGGGCCAAGAGACCCAGTACTTC. This codes for CASSLNRAGQETQYF.

CDR3 amino acids: CASSLGGRSTDTQYF. CDR3 nucleotides: TGCGCCAGCAGCTTGGGAGGGCGGAGCACAGATACGCAGTATTTT. The chain is built from TRBV5-1 and TRBJ2-3; possibly TRBD2 for D (5 bases). This CDR3 is 15 amino acids long. Germline CDR1 SGHRS, CDR2 YFSETQ. The germline V and J ends were trimmed by 0 bases and 0 bases, with 8 bases remaining between them.

The genes are TRBV6-4 and TRBJ2-3; D remains unclear. CDR1 MRHNA and CDR2 SNTAGT come from the germline V gene. The CDR3 contains 14 residues. V was trimmed by 7 bases and J by 4 bases, leaving 15 bases between them. CDR3 region: CASMRVARPDTQYF. The CDR3 coding sequence is TGTGCCAGCATGAGAGTAGCAAGGCCAGATACGCAGTATTTT.

The chain joins TRBV29-1 to TRBJ2-2; D perhaps matches TRBD1 (6 bases). The germline gives CDR1 SQVTM, CDR2 ANQGSEA. CDR3 length equals 17 residues. V was pared by 6 bases and J by 0 bases, with 20 bases between. CDR3: CSVNAGTPFANTGELFF. The DNA of the CDR3 is TGCAGCGTGAATGCCGGGACACCGTTCGCGAACACCGGGGAGCTGTTTTTT.

This sequence joins TRBV11-1 and TRBJ1-4, with D uncertain. The germline V gene has CDR1 SGHAT and CDR2 FQDESV (reference sequence). The CDR3 is 13 residues long. V gave up 2 bases and J gave up 8 bases, with 9 bases separating them. CDR3 in amino acids: CASSLQVGEKLFF. The CDR3 bases are TGTGCCAGCAGCTTACAGGTTGGCGAAAAACTGTTTTTT.

The CDR3 reads CASSRKRASWEKLFF. The CDR3 nucleotides read TGTGCCAGCAGCAGGAAGAGGGCGAGTTGGGAAAAACTGTTTTTT. The chain combines TRBV21-1 with TRBJ1-4. TRBV21-1 constitutes a pseudogene. There are 15 residues in the CDR3.

The chain uses TRBV11-2 and TRBJ2-7; TRBD1 matches 9 bases. V gave up 6 bases and J gave up 2 bases; unmatched junction bases: 8. CDR1 is SGHAT and CDR2 is FQNNGV in the germline V gene. This CDR3 region has 15 residues. The CDR3 here is CASRSSGTGTYEQYF. DNA of the CDR3: TGTGCCAGCAGGTCTTCCGGGACAGGGACCTACGAGCAGTACTTC.

This chain links TRBV6-5 with TRBJ1-3, with 8 bases matching TRBD1. CDR1 MNHEY and CDR2 SVGAGI come from the germline V gene. The V gene end was trimmed by 6 bases and the J gene end by 0 bases; junction bases not matched to a gene: 4. The CDR3 sequence is 15 residues long. In DNA, the CDR3 is TGTGCCAGCAGGTGGGGACAGGACTCTGGAAACACCATATATTTT. Protein: CASRWGQDSGNTIYF.

The chain employs TRBV28 and TRBJ1-2, with TRBD1 matching over 9 bases. J was trimmed by 3 bases and V by 5 bases; bases with no gene match: 10. The V gene's germline CDR1 is MDHEN and CDR2 SYDVKM. CDR3 length: 16 residues. The CDR3 DNA follows: TGTGCCAGCAGTCAACACCCACAGGGGGCTGACTATGGCTACACCTTC. Residues: CASSQHPQGADYGYTF.

V usage is TRBV11-3 and J usage is TRBJ2-7; D uncertain. CDR3 length equals 15 residues. V was pared by 1 base and J by 0 bases, with 10 bases between. Looked up from germline, CDR1 is SGHNT and CDR2 is YENEEA. CDR3 protein: CASSLGEGNSYEQYF. In nucleotides, the CDR3 is TGTGCCAGCAGCTTAGGCGAAGGGAACTCCTACGAGCAGTACTTC.

The chain recombines TRBV5-6 with TRBJ2-7; 8 bases fit TRBD1. Germline loops: CDR1 SGHDT, CDR2 YYEEEE. CDR3 length equals 13 residues. Trimming cost V 5 bases and J 5 bases; bases outside gene matches: 6. In DNA, the CDR3 is TGTGCCAGCAGAGGGACAGGAGGGAACGAGCAGTACTTC. This codes for CASRGTGGNEQYF.

This sequence joins TRBV6-5 and TRBJ1-2, with TRBD1 as a possible D gene (6 bases). CDR1 MNHEY and CDR2 SVGAGI come from the germline V gene. Trimming stripped 4 bases from V and 5 bases from J, with 17 bases between. The CDR3 runs 15 residues. The CDR3 bases are TGTGCCAGCAGTTCGCCGCGGGGTAGGGGGTATGGCTACACCTTC. Protein: CASSSPRGRGYGYTF.

The chain has TRBV5-1 and TRBJ2-5; 8 bases agree with TRBD2. V trimming: 6 bases; J trimming: 1 base; junction bases outside the gene matches: 2. Germline V gene sequence: CDR1 SGHRS, CDR2 YFSETQ. The CDR3 spans 13 residues. The CDR3 is CASTGLAQETQYF. The CDR3 nucleotides are TGCGCCAGCACAGGACTAGCCCAAGAGACCCAGTACTTC.

This clone came up a few times. The chain recombines TRBV9 with TRBJ1-1; D is possibly TRBD1 (6 bases). The ends were cut back, 1 base at V and 0 bases at J, with 10 bases in the middle. Germline V gene data show CDR1 as SGDLS and CDR2 as YYNGEE. CDR3 length: 15 amino acids. The CDR3 reads CASSVKTGLNTEAFF. In DNA form, the CDR3 reads TGTGCCAGCAGCGTAAAGACAGGACTGAACACTGAAGCTTTCTTT.

J is TRBJ2-3 and V is TRBV7-9; D is perhaps TRBD2 (7 bases). The V end lost 5 bases, the J end lost 1 base, and 19 bases lay between the germline ends. Germline V lookup: CDR1 SEHNR, CDR2 FQNEAQ (reference sequence). The CDR3 length is 17 residues. CDR3 DNA: TGTGCCAGCAGCCCAGGATCGCGGGGGCGACGCACAGATACGCAGTATTTT. It yields the protein CASSPGSRGRRTDTQYF.

This sequence joins TRBV11-2 and TRBJ1-1; D gene uncertain. Germline V gene data show CDR1 as SGHAT and CDR2 as FQNNGV. Between the trimmed V and J ends, which lost 1 base and 3 bases, there was a span of 12 bases. This CDR3 contains 15 residues. CDR3 sequence reads: CASSLARGSDTEAFF. The CDR3 bases are TGTGCCAGCAGCTTAGCTCGGGGAAGTGACACTGAAGCTTTCTTT.

The chain couples TRBV28 to TRBJ2-7; D call uncertain. The CDR3 runs to 12 residues. Germline CDR1 and CDR2: MDHEN and SYDVKM. The V and J ends lost 5 bases and 3 bases respectively, with 8 bases between them. CDR3 loop: CASSHAFYEQYF. In DNA, the CDR3 is TGTGCCAGCAGTCACGCTTTCTACGAGCAGTACTTC.

This clone was picked up one time. The chain is built from TRBV18 and TRBJ2-7; 10 bases fit TRBD1. This CDR3 has 15 residues. CDR1 is KGHSH and CDR2 is LQKENI in the germline V gene. V trimming: 6 bases; J trimming: 2 bases; junction bases outside the gene matches: 7. CDR3 protein: CASSLTGTGAYEQYF. For the CDR3, the DNA is TGTGCCAGCTCCCTAACCGGGACAGGGGCCTACGAGCAGTACTTC.

J is TRBJ1-1 and V is TRBV18, with D perhaps matching TRBD1 (5 bases). From germline, CDR1 is KGHSH and CDR2 LQKENI. This CDR3 region has 14 residues. The V gene lost 2 bases and the J gene lost 1 base, with 8 bases spanning the gap. The CDR3 protein is CASSPGGGNTEAFF. The CDR3 DNA is TGTGCCAGCTCACCAGGGGGGGGGAACACTGAAGCTTTCTTT.

This chain joins TRBV2 and TRBJ2-7; D not certain. Deletions cut 3 bases from V and 3 bases from J, with 15 bases between. The CDR3 has 15 residues. Germline loops: CDR1 SNHLY, CDR2 FYNNEI. The CDR3 sequence is CASSEPGPRSYEQYF. CDR3 nucleotide sequence: TGTGCCAGCAGTGAGCCTGGGCCGAGAAGCTACGAGCAGTACTTC. The complete variable domain, with remaining parts taken from reference TRBV2 and TRBJ2-7, reads EPEVTQTPSHQVTQMGQEVILRCVPISNHLYFYWYRQILGQKVEFLVSFYNNEISEKSEIFDDQFSVERPDGSNFTLKIRSTKLEDSAMYFCASSEPGPRSYEQYFGPGTRLTVT.

Comment on this clone: An end of the junction differs from the germline gene, which may be a read error. The V gene is TRBV28, the J gene TRBJ2-7, with TRBD1 matching over 11 bases. This CDR3 is built from 14 residues. Per the germline V gene, CDR1 is MDHEN and CDR2 is SYDVKM. The CDR3 loop reads CTSSRGGTGGEQYF. The CDR3 bases are TGTACCAGCAGCCGTGGGGGGACAGGGGGCGAGCAGTACTTC.

This chain links TRBV2 with TRBJ2-5; TRBD1 matches 7 bases. Trimming at V came to 4 bases and at J to 7 bases, leaving 6 bases not matched to a gene. Germline V gene sequence: CDR1 SNHLY, CDR2 FYNNEI. This CDR3 has 13 residues. CDR3 protein: CASSATGVGTQYF. The CDR3 bases are TGTGCCAGCAGTGCAACAGGGGTAGGGACCCAGTACTTC.

The V gene is TRBV9, the J gene TRBJ1-1; no definite D call. Germline assignment: CDR1 SGDLS and CDR2 YYNGEE. The CDR3 has 14 amino acids. The V and J ends lost 0 bases and 1 base respectively, with 7 bases between them. The CDR3 region is CASSVGVRNTEAFF. Here the CDR3 DNA reads TGTGCCAGCAGCGTAGGAGTTAGGAACACTGAAGCTTTCTTT.

V usage is TRBV6-1 and J usage is TRBJ1-6, with no clear D. The CDR3 is made up of 16 amino acids. Germline V gene sequence: CDR1 MNHNS, CDR2 SASEGT. The V gene lost 4 bases and the J gene lost 8 bases, with 18 bases spanning the gap. CDR3 region: CASSASPRGLDSPLHF. The CDR3 nucleotides read TGTGCCAGCAGTGCCAGCCCCCGGGGTTTGGATTCACCCCTCCACTTT.

Only one count was recorded for this clone. The chain combines TRBV28 with TRBJ1-2; no firm D call. V gave up 5 bases and J gave up 7 bases, with 14 bases separating them. The CDR3 length is 13 residues. Germline-derived CDR1 and CDR2 are MDHEN and SYDVKM. CDR3 in amino acids: CASSPLAGRGYTF. The CDR3 DNA reads TGTGCCAGCAGTCCGTTGGCCGGCCGTGGCTACACCTTC.

V gene TRBV4-2 combines with J gene TRBJ1-1; D is unclear. Trimming shortened V by 1 base and J by 0 bases, and 9 bases separated the two germline ends. This CDR3 region has 15 residues. Germline V gene lookup returns CDR1 LGHNA and CDR2 YNFKEQ. The CDR3 spells CASSQGAGLNTEAFF. CDR3 coding DNA: TGTGCCAGCAGCCAAGGGGCAGGTTTGAACACTGAAGCTTTCTTT.

The gene calls are TRBV19 and TRBJ2-3; D is ambiguous. The CDR3 length is 16 residues. Trimming removed 7 bases from V and 4 bases from J, with 21 bases in between. From germline, CDR1 is LNHDA and CDR2 SQIVND (reference sequence). This chain's CDR3 is CASNSPRTAGADTQYF. The CDR3 coding sequence is TGTGCCAGTAACAGTCCTCGGACGGCTGGGGCAGATACGCAGTATTTT.

This clone came up once. Other DNA sequences in the same sample also yield this CDR3. The chain's CDR3 is CASSLGGSSYNSPLHF. The CDR3, as DNA: TGTGCCAGCAGCTTGGGGGGGAGCTCCTATAATTCACCCCTCCACTTT. The chain combines TRBV5-4 with TRBJ1-6; D may be TRBD1 (5 bases). V dropped 0 bases and J dropped 0 bases, with 7 bases sitting between them. The germline gives CDR1 SGHNT, CDR2 YYREEE (reference sequence). This CDR3 spans 16 amino acids.

The J gene is TRBJ1-1, the V gene TRBV20-1, with D hard to call. Trimming took off 3 bases at V and 8 bases at J, with 10 bases between the two ends. CDR1 and CDR2 from the germline V gene are DFQATT and SNEGSKA (reference sequence). This CDR3 is built from 11 residues. The CDR3 sequence is CSASPSREAFF. The CDR3 DNA follows: TGCAGTGCTAGCCCCAGCAGAGAAGCTTTCTTT.

This clone was seen once. The CDR3 sequence: CASSYTRGNEKLFF. The CDR3 DNA is TGTGCCAGCAGTTACACCCGGGGTAATGAAAAACTGTTTTTT. The V and J genes are TRBV6-5 and TRBJ1-4; D uncertain. Germline V gives CDR1 MNHEY, CDR2 SVGAGI. The CDR3 loop spans 14 amino acids. V was trimmed by 2 bases and J by 4 bases, leaving 8 bases between them.